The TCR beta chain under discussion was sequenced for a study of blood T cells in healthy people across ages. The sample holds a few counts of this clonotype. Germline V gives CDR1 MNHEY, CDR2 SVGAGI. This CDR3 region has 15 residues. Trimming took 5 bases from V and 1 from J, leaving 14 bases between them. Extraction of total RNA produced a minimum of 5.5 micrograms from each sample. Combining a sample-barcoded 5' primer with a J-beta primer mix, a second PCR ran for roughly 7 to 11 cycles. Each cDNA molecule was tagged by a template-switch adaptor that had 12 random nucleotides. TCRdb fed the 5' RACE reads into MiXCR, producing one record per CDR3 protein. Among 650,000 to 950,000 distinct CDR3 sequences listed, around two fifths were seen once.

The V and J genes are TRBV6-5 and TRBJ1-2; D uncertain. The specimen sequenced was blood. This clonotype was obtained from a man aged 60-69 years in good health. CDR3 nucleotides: TGTGCCAGCAGTCCCGGCGTTAATTTTAACTATGGCTACACCTTC. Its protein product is CASSPGVNFNYGYTF.